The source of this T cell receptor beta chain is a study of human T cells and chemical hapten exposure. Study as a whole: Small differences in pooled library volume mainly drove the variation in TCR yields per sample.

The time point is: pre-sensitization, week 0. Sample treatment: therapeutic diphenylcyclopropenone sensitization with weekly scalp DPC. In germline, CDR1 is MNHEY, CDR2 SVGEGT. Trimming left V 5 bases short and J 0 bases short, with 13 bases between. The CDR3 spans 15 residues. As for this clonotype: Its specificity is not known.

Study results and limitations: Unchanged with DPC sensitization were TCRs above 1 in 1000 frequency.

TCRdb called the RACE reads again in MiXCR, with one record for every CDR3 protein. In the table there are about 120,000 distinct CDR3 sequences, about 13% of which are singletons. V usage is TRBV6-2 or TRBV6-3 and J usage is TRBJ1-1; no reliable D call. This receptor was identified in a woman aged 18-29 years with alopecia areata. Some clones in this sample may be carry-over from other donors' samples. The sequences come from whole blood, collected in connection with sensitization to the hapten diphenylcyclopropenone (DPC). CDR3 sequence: CASSRLGPLNTEAFF. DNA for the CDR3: TGTGCCAGCAGTCGGCTGGGCCCTTTGAACACTGAAGCTTTCTTT.